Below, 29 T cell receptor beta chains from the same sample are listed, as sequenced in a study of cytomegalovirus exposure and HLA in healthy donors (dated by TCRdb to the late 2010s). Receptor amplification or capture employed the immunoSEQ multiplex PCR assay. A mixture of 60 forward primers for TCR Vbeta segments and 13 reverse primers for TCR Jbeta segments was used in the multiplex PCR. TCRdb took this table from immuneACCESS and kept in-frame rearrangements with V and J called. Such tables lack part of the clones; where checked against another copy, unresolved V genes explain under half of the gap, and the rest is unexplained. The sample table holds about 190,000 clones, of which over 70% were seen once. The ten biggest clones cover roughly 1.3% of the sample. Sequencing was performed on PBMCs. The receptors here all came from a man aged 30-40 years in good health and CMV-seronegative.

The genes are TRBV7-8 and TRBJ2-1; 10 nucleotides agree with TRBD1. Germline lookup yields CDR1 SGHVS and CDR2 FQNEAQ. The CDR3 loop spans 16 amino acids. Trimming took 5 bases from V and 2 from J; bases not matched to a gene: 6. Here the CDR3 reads CASSPRTGGAYNEQFF. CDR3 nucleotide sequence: TGTGCCAGCAGCCCGAGGACAGGGGGGGCCTACAATGAGCAGTTCTTC.

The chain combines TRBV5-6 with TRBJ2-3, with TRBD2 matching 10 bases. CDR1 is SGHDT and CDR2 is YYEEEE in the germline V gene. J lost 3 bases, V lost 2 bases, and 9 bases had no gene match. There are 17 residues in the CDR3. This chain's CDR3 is CASSFKASGSWTDTQYF. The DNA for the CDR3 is TGTGCCAGCAGCTTTAAGGCTAGCGGGAGTTGGACAGATACGCAGTATTTT.

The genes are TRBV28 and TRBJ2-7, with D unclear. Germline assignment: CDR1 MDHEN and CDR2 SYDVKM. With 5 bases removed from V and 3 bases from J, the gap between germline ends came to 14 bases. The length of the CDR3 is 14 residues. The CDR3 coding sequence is TGTGCCAGCAGTCCCCCTGGGCGCTTCTACGAGCAGTACTTC. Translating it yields CASSPPGRFYEQYF.

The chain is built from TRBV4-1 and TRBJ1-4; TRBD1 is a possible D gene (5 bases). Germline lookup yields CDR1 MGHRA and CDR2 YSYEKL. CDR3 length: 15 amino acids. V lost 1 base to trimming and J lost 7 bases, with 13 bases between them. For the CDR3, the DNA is TGCGCCAGCAGCCAAGTCAGGGATTTGGGTGAAAAACTGTTTTTT. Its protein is CASSQVRDLGEKLFF.

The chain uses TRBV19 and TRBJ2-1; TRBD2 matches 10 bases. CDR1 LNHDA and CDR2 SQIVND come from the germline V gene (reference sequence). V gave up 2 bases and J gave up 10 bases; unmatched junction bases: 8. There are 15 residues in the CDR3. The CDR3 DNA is TGTGCCAGTAGTATACTAGCGGGGGCGTACGGGGAGCAGTTCTTC. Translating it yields CASSILAGAYGEQFF. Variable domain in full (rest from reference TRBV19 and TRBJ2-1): DGGITQSPKYLFRKEGQNVTLSCEQNLNHDAMYWYRQDPGQGLRLIYYSQIVNDFQKGDIAEGYSVSREKKESFPLTVTSAQKNPTAFYLCASSILAGAYGEQFFGPGTRLTVL.

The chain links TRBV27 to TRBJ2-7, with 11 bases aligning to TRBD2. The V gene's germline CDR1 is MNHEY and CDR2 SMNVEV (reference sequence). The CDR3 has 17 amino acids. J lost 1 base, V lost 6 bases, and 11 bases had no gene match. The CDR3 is CASRRLKGTSGSYEQYF. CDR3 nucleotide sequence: TGTGCCAGCAGACGCCTAAAAGGGACTAGCGGTTCCTACGAGCAGTACTTC.

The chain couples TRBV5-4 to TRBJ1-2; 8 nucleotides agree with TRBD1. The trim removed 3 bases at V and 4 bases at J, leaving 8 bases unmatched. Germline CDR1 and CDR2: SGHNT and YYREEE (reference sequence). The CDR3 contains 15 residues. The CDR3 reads CASSWSGGGGYGYTF. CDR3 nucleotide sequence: TGTGCCAGCAGCTGGTCAGGGGGCGGCGGCTATGGCTACACCTTC. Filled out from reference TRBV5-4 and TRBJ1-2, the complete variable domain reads ETGVTQSPTHLIKTRGQQVTLRCSSQSGHNTVSWYQQALGQGPQFIFQYYREEENGRGNFPPRFSGLQFPNYSSELNVNALELDDSALYLCASSWSGGGGYGYTFGSGTRLTVV.

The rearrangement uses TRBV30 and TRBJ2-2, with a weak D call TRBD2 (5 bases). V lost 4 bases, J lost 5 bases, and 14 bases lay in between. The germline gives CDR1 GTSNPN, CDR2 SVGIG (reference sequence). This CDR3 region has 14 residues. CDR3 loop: CAWNARRDTGELFF. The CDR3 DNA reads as TGTGCCTGGAATGCTAGACGGGATACCGGGGAGCTGTTTTTT.

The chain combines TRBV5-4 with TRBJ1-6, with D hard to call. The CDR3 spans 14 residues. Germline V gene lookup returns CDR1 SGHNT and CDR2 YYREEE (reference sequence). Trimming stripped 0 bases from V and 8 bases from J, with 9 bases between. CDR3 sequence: CASSLEGRDSPLHF. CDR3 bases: TGTGCCAGCAGCTTGGAAGGGCGGGATTCACCCCTCCACTTT.

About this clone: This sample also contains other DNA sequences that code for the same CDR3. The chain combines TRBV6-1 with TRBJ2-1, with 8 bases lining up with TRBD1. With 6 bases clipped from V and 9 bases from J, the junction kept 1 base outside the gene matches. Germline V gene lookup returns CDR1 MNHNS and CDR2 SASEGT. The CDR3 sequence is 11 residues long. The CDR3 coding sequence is TGTGCCAGCAGAGACAGGGGTGAGCAGTTCTTC. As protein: CASRDRGEQFF.

For the CDR3, the DNA is TGTGCCAGTAGATCGGACACCTCAACTAATGAAAAACTGTTTTTT. It yields the protein CASRSDTSTNEKLFF. This chain connects TRBV19 to TRBJ1-4, with a possible D match to TRBD1 (5 bases). The CDR3 consists of 15 residues. Germline loops: CDR1 LNHDA, CDR2 SQIVND (reference sequence). The V gene lost 6 bases and the J gene lost 0 bases, with 11 bases spanning the gap. Full variable domain (missing parts from reference TRBV19 and TRBJ1-4): DGGITQSPKYLFRKEGQNVTLSCEQNLNHDAMYWYRQDPGQGLRLIYYSQIVNDFQKGDIAEGYSVSREKKESFPLTVTSAQKNPTAFYLCASRSDTSTNEKLFFGSGTQLSVL.

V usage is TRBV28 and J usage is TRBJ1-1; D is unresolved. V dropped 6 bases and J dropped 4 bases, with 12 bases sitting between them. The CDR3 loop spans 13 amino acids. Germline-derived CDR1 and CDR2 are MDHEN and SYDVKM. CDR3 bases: TGTGCCAGCAGCAGTGCGGTGTTCACTGAAGCTTTCTTT. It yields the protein CASSSAVFTEAFF.

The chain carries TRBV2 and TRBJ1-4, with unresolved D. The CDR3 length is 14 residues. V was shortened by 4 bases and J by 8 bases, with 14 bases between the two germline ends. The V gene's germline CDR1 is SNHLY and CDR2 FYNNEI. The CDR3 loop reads CASSVDPPGEKLFF. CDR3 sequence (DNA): TGTGCCAGCAGTGTAGATCCGCCCGGGGAAAAACTGTTTTTT.

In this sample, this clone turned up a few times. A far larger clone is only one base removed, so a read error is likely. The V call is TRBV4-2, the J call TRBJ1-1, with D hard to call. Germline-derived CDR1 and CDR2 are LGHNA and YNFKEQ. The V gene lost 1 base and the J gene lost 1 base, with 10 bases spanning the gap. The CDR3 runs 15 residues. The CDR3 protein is CASSQGEAENTEAFF. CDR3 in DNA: TGTGCCAGCAGCCAAGGAGAGGCGGAGAACACTGAAGCTTTCTTT.

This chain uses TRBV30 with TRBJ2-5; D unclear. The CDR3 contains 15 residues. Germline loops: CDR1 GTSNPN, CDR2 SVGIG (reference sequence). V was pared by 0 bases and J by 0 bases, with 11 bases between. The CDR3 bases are TGTGCCTGGAGTGTATCCGGAGAGTACCAAGAGACCCAGTACTTC. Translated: CAWSVSGEYQETQYF.

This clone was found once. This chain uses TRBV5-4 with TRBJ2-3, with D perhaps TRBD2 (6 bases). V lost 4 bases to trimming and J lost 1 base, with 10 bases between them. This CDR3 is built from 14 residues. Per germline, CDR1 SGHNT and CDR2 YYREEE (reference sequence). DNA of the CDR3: TGTGCCAGCAGCGGAGGACTACGCACAGATACGCAGTATTTT. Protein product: CASSGGLRTDTQYF.

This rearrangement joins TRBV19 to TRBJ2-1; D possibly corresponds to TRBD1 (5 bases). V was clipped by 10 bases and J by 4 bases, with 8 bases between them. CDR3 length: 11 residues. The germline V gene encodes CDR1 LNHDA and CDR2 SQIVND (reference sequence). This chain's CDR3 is CATRGYNEQFF. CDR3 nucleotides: TGTGCCACAAGGGGTTACAATGAGCAGTTCTTC.

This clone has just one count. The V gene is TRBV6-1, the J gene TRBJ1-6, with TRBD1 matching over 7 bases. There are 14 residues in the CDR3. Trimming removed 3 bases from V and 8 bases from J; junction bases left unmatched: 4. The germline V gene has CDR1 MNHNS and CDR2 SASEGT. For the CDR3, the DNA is TGTGCCAGCAGTGACCCCGACAGGGATTCACCCCTCCACTTT. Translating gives CASSDPDRDSPLHF.

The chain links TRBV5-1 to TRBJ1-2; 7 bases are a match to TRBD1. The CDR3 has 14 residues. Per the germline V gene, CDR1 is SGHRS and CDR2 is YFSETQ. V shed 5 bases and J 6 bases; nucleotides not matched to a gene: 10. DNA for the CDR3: TGCGCCAGCAGTCGAGCCGGGACAGAGAATGGCTACACCTTC. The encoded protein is CASSRAGTENGYTF. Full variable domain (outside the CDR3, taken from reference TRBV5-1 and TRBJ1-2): KAGVTQTPRYLIKTRGQQVTLSCSPISGHRSVSWYQQTPGQGLQFLFEYFSETQRNKGNFPGRFSGRQFSNSRSEMNVSTLELGDSALYLCASSRAGTENGYTFGSGTRLTVV.

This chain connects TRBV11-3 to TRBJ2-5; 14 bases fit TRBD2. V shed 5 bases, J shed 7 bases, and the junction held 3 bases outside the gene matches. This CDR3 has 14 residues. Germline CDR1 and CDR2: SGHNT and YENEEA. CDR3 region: CASSPGTSGRTQYF. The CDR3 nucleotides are TGTGCCAGCAGCCCAGGGACTAGCGGGAGGACCCAGTACTTC.

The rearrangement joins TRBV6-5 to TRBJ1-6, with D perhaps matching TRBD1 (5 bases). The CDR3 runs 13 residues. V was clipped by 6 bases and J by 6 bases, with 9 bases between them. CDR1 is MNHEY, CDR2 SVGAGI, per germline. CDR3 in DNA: TGTGCCAGCAGATCCAGGGTTAATTCACCCCTCCACTTT. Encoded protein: CASRSRVNSPLHF.

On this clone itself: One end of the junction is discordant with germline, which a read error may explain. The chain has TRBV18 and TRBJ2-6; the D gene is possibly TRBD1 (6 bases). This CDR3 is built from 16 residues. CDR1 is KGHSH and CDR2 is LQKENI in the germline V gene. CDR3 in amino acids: CASSPDLGGGASVLTF. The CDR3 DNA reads TGTGCCAGCTCACCCGATCTAGGGGGTGGAGCCAGCGTCCTGACTTTC.

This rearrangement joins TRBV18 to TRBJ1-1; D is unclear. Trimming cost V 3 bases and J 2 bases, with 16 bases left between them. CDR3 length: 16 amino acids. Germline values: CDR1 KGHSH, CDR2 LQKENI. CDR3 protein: CASSPNSVTRNTEAFF. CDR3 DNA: TGTGCCAGCTCACCCAATTCGGTAACTCGTAACACTGAAGCTTTCTTT.

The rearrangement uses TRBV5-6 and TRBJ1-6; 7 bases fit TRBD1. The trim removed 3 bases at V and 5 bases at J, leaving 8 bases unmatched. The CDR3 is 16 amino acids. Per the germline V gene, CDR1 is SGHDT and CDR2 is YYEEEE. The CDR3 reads CASSSGTVPNNSPLHF. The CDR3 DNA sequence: TGTGCCAGCAGCTCCGGGACAGTCCCGAATAATTCACCCCTCCACTTT. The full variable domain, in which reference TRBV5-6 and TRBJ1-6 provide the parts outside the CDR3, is DAGVTQSPTHLIKTRGQQVTLRCSPKSGHDTVSWYQQALGQGPQFIFQYYEEEERQRGNFPDRFSGHQFPNYSSELNVNALLLGDSALYLCASSSGTVPNNSPLHFGNGTRLTVT.

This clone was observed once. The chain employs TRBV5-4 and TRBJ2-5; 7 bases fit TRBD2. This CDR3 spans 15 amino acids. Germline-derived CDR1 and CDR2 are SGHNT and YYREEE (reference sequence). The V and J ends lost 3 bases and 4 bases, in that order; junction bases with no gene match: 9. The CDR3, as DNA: TGTGCCAGCAGCTGGGGTTGGGGGGAGGGAGAGACCCAGTACTTC. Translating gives CASSWGWGEGETQYF.

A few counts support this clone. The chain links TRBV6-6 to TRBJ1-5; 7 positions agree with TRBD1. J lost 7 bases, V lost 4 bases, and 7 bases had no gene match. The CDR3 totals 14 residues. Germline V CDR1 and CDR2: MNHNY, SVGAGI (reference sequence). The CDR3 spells CASSSEGAAQPQHF. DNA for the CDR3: TGTGCCAGCAGTTCAGAGGGGGCAGCCCAGCCCCAGCATTTT.

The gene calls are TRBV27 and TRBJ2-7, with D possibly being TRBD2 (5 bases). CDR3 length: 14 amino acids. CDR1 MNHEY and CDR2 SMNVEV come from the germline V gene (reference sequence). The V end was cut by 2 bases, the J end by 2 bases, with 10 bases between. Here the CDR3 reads CASSLRRPTYEQYF. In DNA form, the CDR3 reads TGTGCCAGCAGTTTACGGAGGCCAACCTACGAGCAGTACTTC.

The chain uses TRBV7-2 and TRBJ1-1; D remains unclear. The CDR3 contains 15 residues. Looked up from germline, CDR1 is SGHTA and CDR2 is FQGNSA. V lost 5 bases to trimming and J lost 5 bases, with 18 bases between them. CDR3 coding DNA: TGTGCCAGCAGCGCACGACACGGCCCGGGAACTGAAGCTTTCTTT. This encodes CASSARHGPGTEAFF.

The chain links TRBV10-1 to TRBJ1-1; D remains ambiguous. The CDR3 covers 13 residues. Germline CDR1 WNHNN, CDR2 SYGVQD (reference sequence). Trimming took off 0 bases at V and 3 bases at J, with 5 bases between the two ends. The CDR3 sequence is CASSESRDTEAFF. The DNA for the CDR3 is TGCGCCAGCAGTGAGTCGAGGGACACTGAAGCTTTCTTT.